This TCR beta chain was sequenced in a study of early T cells in non-severe SARS-CoV-2 infection. Study context: Sequencing was performed on bulk RNA from unsorted whole blood, leaving chains unpaired. The study, taken as a whole, reports: Matching against VDJdb likely underestimated virus-specific expansions, favoring anti-spike CD8.

This clonotype showed up many times. Its antigen is still unknown. V lost 4 bases to trimming and J lost 3 bases; unmatched junction nucleotides: 5. The CDR3 consists of 14 residues. Germline V gene data show CDR1 as MNHEY and CDR2 as SMNVEV (reference sequence). Unique molecular identifiers were affixed to single, distinct cDNA molecules. TCRdb passed the 5' RACE reads through MiXCR, listing each CDR3 protein once. The table has fewer than 85,000 distinct CDR3 sequences, 15% to 17% seen once. J is TRBJ1-1 and V is TRBV27, with 7 nucleotides matching TRBD1. Sequencing was done on a sample of whole blood. The sequence came from an adult who was a healthcare worker with PCR-confirmed SARS-CoV-2 infection or an uninfected control (not recorded which). The CDR3 DNA reads TGTGCCAGCAGTTCCGAGACAGGGTACACTGAAGCTTTCTTT. Amino acid sequence: CASSSETGYTEAFF.